A selection of T cell receptor beta chains follows, all from one sample in a study of cytomegalovirus exposure and HLA in healthy donors. The data were produced by immunoSEQ multiplex PCR, yet TCRdb's version contains in-frame clones alone and is incomplete. This table holds some 180,000 clones, more than 75% found once. The sample comprised PBMCs. All receptors come from a young woman in good health and CMV-seropositive. Each CDR3 is given with its conserved first and last residue. The order of the fields is V gene, J gene, D gene, clone size, CDR3 protein, CDR3 DNA. D genes are given only for firm matches. Some rows mark clone size as missing; the rest say once, few, many or name a class of expanded clone.

>TRBV19|TRBJ2-5|TRBD2|.
CASSLAPGLARETQYF
TGTGCCAGTAGTCTTGCCCCGGGACTAGCGCGAGAGACCCAGTACTTC
>TRBV7-8|TRBJ2-5|TRBD2|.
CASSLGLAGGEETQYF
TGTGCCAGCAGCCTTGGACTAGCGGGAGGGGAGGAGACCCAGTACTTC
>TRBV9|TRBJ2-1|TRBD1|.
CASSRGTAQPYPQFF
TGTGCCAGCAGCAGAGGGACAGCCCAGCCCTACCCCCAGTTCTTC
>TRBV5-1|TRBJ2-5|.|.
CASSLTRSKETQYF
TGCGCCAGCAGCTTGACGAGGAGTAAAGAGACCCAGTACTTC
>TRBV7-8|TRBJ1-5|.|.
CASSLTAGSYSNQPQHF
TGTGCCAGCAGCTTGACAGCGGGGTCATATAGCAATCAGCCCCAGCATTTT
>TRBV4-1|TRBJ2-1|TRBD1|.
CASSPPDRENEQFF
TGCGCCAGCAGCCCCCCGGACAGGGAGAATGAGCAGTTCTTC
>TRBV6-6|TRBJ2-7|.|few
CASTPTGSYEQYF
TGTGCCAGCACCCCGACAGGTTCCTACGAGCAGTACTTC
>TRBV30|TRBJ2-7|TRBD2|.
CAWSGGGGGSVGVDEQYF
TGTGCCTGGAGTGGCGGGGGTGGGGGTTCCGTGGGTGTGGACGAGCAGTACTTC
>TRBV9|TRBJ2-1|TRBD2|few
CASSVGSGRASEQFF
TGTGCCAGCAGCGTAGGGAGCGGGAGGGCCAGTGAGCAGTTCTTC
>TRBV2|TRBJ1-3|.|.
CASSDIGIGNTIYF
TGTGCCAGCAGTGATATCGGGATTGGAAACACCATATATTTT
>TRBV28|TRBJ1-1|.|.
CASLGVGAEAFF
TGTGCCAGCCTCGGGGTGGGCGCTGAAGCTTTCTTT
>TRBV6-6|TRBJ1-4|.|.
CASGTQGGEKLFF
TGTGCCAGCGGAACCCAGGGTGGTGAAAAACTGTTTTTT
>TRBV14|TRBJ1-2|TRBD1|.
CASSQGQGARGYTF
TGTGCCAGCAGCCAGGGACAGGGGGCGCGTGGCTACACCTTC
>TRBV19|TRBJ1-2|.|.
CASSIGTGLGRGNYGYTF
TGTGCCAGTAGTATAGGGACGGGACTAGGCAGGGGAAATTATGGCTACACCTTC
>TRBV19|TRBJ2-1|.|.
CASSIGSYNEQFF
TGTGCCAGTAGTATCGGCTCCTACAATGAGCAGTTCTTC
>TRBV6-6|TRBJ2-1|.|.
CASRPQGSGEQFF
TGTGCCAGCAGACCACAGGGATCTGGTGAGCAGTTCTTC
>TRBV5-1|TRBJ1-5|.|once
CASSPGPGDQPQHF
TGCGCCAGCAGCCCGGGCCCCGGGGATCAGCCCCAGCATTTT
>TRBV11-3|TRBJ1-2|.|.
CASSRGGDGYTF
TGTGCCAGCAGCAGGGGTGGAGATGGCTACACCTTC
>TRBV30|TRBJ2-3|.|.
CAWSVEAQWYF
TGTGCCTGGAGTGTAGAGGCGCAGTGGTATTTT
>TRBV7-2|TRBJ2-5|.|few
CASTTGRETQYF
TGTGCCAGCACCACAGGGAGAGAGACCCAGTACTTC
>TRBV6-5|TRBJ2-2|.|.
CASSGQTGNTGELFF
TGTGCCAGCAGTGGGCAGACAGGGAACACCGGGGAGCTGTTTTTT
>TRBV30|TRBJ2-2|.|.
CAWSGTWPGELFF
TGTGCCTGGAGTGGTACGTGGCCCGGGGAGCTGTTTTTT
>TRBV7-2|TRBJ1-1|TRBD1|.
CASSPRQGAFTTEAFF
TGTGCCAGCAGCCCCAGACAGGGGGCTTTTACCACTGAAGCTTTCTTT
>TRBV7-8|TRBJ2-5|TRBD1|.
CASSFNTGQGKETQYF
TGTGCCAGCAGCTTTAATACAGGACAGGGGAAGGAGACCCAGTACTTC
>TRBV9|TRBJ2-3|TRBD1|.
CASSPTGTGGFMDTQYF
TGTGCCAGCAGCCCGACCGGGACAGGGGGCTTCATGGATACGCAGTATTTT
>TRBV19|TRBJ2-1|TRBD2|.
CASSMSGGNSGESSYNEQFF
TGTGCCAGTAGTATGTCCGGGGGGAATAGCGGGGAGAGCTCCTACAATGAGCAGTTCTTC
>TRBV28|TRBJ2-1|.|.
CASSRLRTRRTYNEQFF
TGTGCCAGCAGCCGCTTGCGGACGCGGAGGACCTACAATGAGCAGTTCTTC
>TRBV19|TRBJ2-3|.|.
CASSRNAGADTQYF
TGTGCCAGTAGTCGGAACGCGGGGGCCGATACGCAGTATTTT
>TRBV6-1|TRBJ2-7|TRBD2|.
CASNLAGGPYEQYF
TGTGCCAGCAATCTAGCGGGGGGGCCCTACGAGCAGTACTTC